This entry is about one T cell receptor (beta chain). This sample was taken from a study of identifying expanded T cells in peripheral blood. The CDR3 totals 15 residues. Per the germline V gene, CDR1 is KGHSH and CDR2 is LQKENI. V lost 3 bases and J lost 5; bases outside the gene matches: 5. The method was immunoSEQ multiplex PCR; TCRdb's version includes in-frame clones alone and lacks a portion of them. This sample has around 100,000 clones, with about 87% found just once. This chain links TRBV18 with TRBJ2-5, with 11 bases matching TRBD1. Sample: blood. The source of this sequence is a person aged 18-70 years in good health. CDR3 residues: CASSPSGTGGETQYF. DNA of the CDR3: TGTGCCAGCTCACCCTCCGGGACAGGGGGGGAGACCCAGTACTTC.